The 12 T cell receptor beta chains below were found in one sample sequenced in a study of Ad26.COV2.S vaccination and SARS-CoV-2 variants. Described treatment: approximately 18 received Ad26.COV2.S at low or high dose, single or two shots; about 5 received placebo; per-sample allocation not given. Sampling happened 63 days after the first vaccine or placebo injection. The assay was immunoSEQ multiplex PCR, and TCRdb's table has in-frame clones only and misses some. The sample contains about 480,000 clones, around 85% of which appear only once. The sample here was peripheral blood, taken in a trial of Ad26.COV2.S vaccine versus placebo. The origin of the receptors is a person aged 18-60 years who received the Ad26.COV2.S COVID-19 vaccine or a placebo.

The V gene is TRBV7-8, the J gene TRBJ2-1, with TRBD1 identical over 9 bases. This CDR3 is built from 18 residues. Germline lookup yields CDR1 SGHVS and CDR2 FQNEAQ. Germline trimming cut 5 bases from V and 0 bases from J; bases unmatched to any gene: 11. CDR3 DNA sequence: TGTGCCAGCAGCCCCCGTCCCGGGACAGGGAGCTCCTACAATGAGCAGTTCTTC. It is translated as CASSPRPGTGSSYNEQFF. The variable domain in full, completed from reference TRBV7-8 and TRBJ2-1, reads GAGVSQSPRYKVAKRGQDVALRCDPISGHVSLFWYQQALGQGPEFLTYFQNEAQLDKSGLPSDRFFAERPEGSVSTLKIQRTQQEDSAVYLCASSPRPGTGSSYNEQFFGPGTRLTVL.

The genes are TRBV11-2 and TRBJ2-4, with D possibly matching TRBD2 (6 bases). Germline CDR1 and CDR2: SGHAT and FQNNGV. The V and J ends lost 5 bases and 0 bases respectively, with 11 bases between them. This CDR3 is built from 15 residues. The CDR3 nucleotides read TGTGCCAGCAGCCCGGGGGTACTAGCCAAAAACATTCAGTACTTC. Its protein is CASSPGVLAKNIQYF.

The V gene is TRBV5-1, the J gene TRBJ1-4; D unclear. The ends were cut back, 0 bases at V and 4 bases at J, with 10 bases in the middle. Germline-derived CDR1 and CDR2 are SGHRS and YFSETQ. The CDR3 extends over 15 amino acids. As DNA, the CDR3 is TGCGCCAGCAGCTTGGTGGGGATTGGTAATGAAAAACTGTTTTTT. Translating gives CASSLVGIGNEKLFF.

This chain uses TRBV6-5 with TRBJ2-7; TRBD2 aligns across 7 bases. The CDR3 loop spans 14 amino acids. CDR1 MNHEY and CDR2 SVGAGI come from the germline V gene. The ends lost 7 bases at V and 5 bases at J; junction bases unmatched: 11. The CDR3 sequence: CASTPAAGAHEQYF. CDR3 nucleotides: TGTGCCAGCACCCCCGCCGCGGGAGCCCACGAGCAGTACTTC.

DNA for the CDR3: TGTGCCAGCAGCCCTTCAACGGGGGAGACCCAGTACTTC. It encodes CASSPSTGETQYF. The V call is TRBV7-9, the J call TRBJ2-5; D is possibly TRBD2 (5 bases). Deletions cut 5 bases from V and 5 bases from J, with 12 bases between. Germline CDR1 SEHNR, CDR2 FQNEAQ (reference sequence). The CDR3 length is 13 residues.

This clone was seen just once. The CDR3, as DNA: TGTGCCAGCAGTTACACACGGACACGTAGCACAGATACGCAGTATTTT. It encodes CASSYTRTRSTDTQYF. This rearrangement joins TRBV6-5 to TRBJ2-3; maybe TRBD1 (5 bases). Per the germline V gene, CDR1 is MNHEY and CDR2 is SVGAGI. The CDR3 runs to 16 residues. V lost 2 bases and J 0 bases, leaving 12 bases between the germline ends.

The V call is TRBV11-3, the J call TRBJ2-2; TRBD1 or TRBD2 may be the D gene (5 bases each). Germline-derived CDR1 and CDR2 are SGHNT and YENEEA. V was clipped by 5 bases and J by 6 bases, with 13 bases between them. The CDR3 extends over 14 amino acids. The CDR3 region has the DNA TGTGCCAGCAGCCCGGGGACCATCCCCGGGGAGCTGTTTTTT. Its protein is CASSPGTIPGELFF.

The chain recombines TRBV19 with TRBJ2-1, with 10 bases that match TRBD2. CDR1 is LNHDA, CDR2 SQIVND, per germline (reference sequence). V gave up 8 bases and J gave up 8 bases; unmatched junction bases: 9. The CDR3 runs to 14 residues. The CDR3 here is CASATGTSVDEQFF. CDR3 in DNA: TGTGCCAGTGCAACCGGGACTAGCGTCGATGAGCAGTTCTTC.

V usage is TRBV14 and J usage is TRBJ2-1; 10 nucleotides align to TRBD2. The CDR3 loop spans 19 amino acids. CDR1 is SGHDN and CDR2 is FVKESK in the germline V gene. Germline trimming cut 4 bases from V and 1 base from J; bases unmatched to any gene: 13. CDR3 coding DNA: TGTGCCAGCAGCCGGGCCGGGCTAGCGGGGGTCAGGTCCTACAATGAGCAGTTCTTC. Translated, it gives CASSRAGLAGVRSYNEQFF.

The rearrangement links TRBV5-4 to TRBJ1-2, with D hard to call. With 7 bases removed from V and 3 bases from J, the gap between germline ends came to 13 bases. The germline CDR1 and CDR2 sequences are SGHNT and YYREEE (reference sequence). This CDR3 has 13 amino acids. CDR3 coding DNA: TGTGCCAGCCTCAGCGATTCATACTATGGCTACACCTTC. The encoded protein is CASLSDSYYGYTF. The whole variable domain, remainder taken from reference TRBV5-4 and TRBJ1-2, is ETGVTQSPTHLIKTRGQQVTLRCSSQSGHNTVSWYQQALGQGPQFIFQYYREEENGRGNFPPRFSGLQFPNYSSELNVNALELDDSALYLCASLSDSYYGYTFGSGTRLTVV.

V usage is TRBV4-3 and J usage is TRBJ2-7; perhaps TRBD2 as D (7 bases). The germline V gene encodes CDR1 LGHNA and CDR2 YSLEER. Trimming shortened V by 1 base and J by 6 bases, and 16 bases separated the two germline ends. The CDR3 extends over 15 amino acids. CDR3 sequence reads: CASSQGGGRLREQYF. In DNA, the CDR3 is TGCGCCAGCAGCCAAGGCGGGGGCAGGCTCCGCGAGCAGTACTTC.

The chain has TRBV7-2 and TRBJ2-6; 7 nucleotides agree with TRBD1. The CDR3 covers 18 residues. Germline-derived CDR1 and CDR2 are SGHTA and FQGNSA. Trimming removed 5 bases from V and 2 bases from J; junction bases left unmatched: 12. Here the CDR3 reads CASSPPFRQGAGANVLTF. The CDR3 nucleotides are TGTGCCAGCAGCCCACCTTTTCGGCAGGGGGCTGGGGCCAACGTCCTGACTTTC.